Listed below are T cell receptor beta chains from one sample, sequenced in a study of T cell changes during pregnancy in multiple sclerosis. Sequencing was performed with immunoSEQ multiplex PCR; in TCRdb, only in-frame clones are kept and a portion is missing. In the table there are fewer than 55,000 clones, over 80% of which are singletons. The source material was peripheral blood. The receptors come from a female donor with multiple sclerosis, enrolled in a pregnancy study. CDR3s include the opening cysteine and the closing phenylalanine or tryptophan. Each record gives: V gene, D gene, J gene, clone size, CDR3 protein, CDR3 DNA. The D gene is left open where the match is weak. Clone size appears in some rows only: once, few, many, or a class for an expanded clone.

v_gene: TRBV7-2; d_gene: TRBD2; j_gene: TRBJ2-1; abundance: .; CDR3aa: CASSPRTLAGGTGVGEQFF; CDR3nt: TGTGCCAGCAGCCCTAGAACGCTAGCGGGAGGAACTGGGGTAGGTGAGCAGTTCTTC
v_gene: TRBV5-4; d_gene: TRBD1; j_gene: TRBJ2-3; abundance: once; CDR3aa: CASSLVEGAATQYF; CDR3nt: TGTGCCAGCAGCTTGGTAGAGGGGGCGGCTACGCAGTATTTT
v_gene: TRBV7-2; d_gene: .; j_gene: TRBJ1-5; abundance: .; CDR3aa: CASSSQDGSNQPQHF; CDR3nt: TGTGCCAGCAGCTCCCAGGACGGAAGCAATCAGCCCCAGCATTTT
v_gene: TRBV6-5; d_gene: TRBD1; j_gene: TRBJ1-1; abundance: .; CDR3aa: CASRWTGGLDTEAFF; CDR3nt: TGTGCCAGCAGGTGGACAGGGGGCCTCGACACTGAAGCTTTCTTT
v_gene: TRBV7-8; d_gene: TRBD1; j_gene: TRBJ2-5; abundance: .; CDR3aa: CASSSQGAGGETQYF; CDR3nt: TGTGCCAGCAGCTCACAGGGGGCTGGAGGAGAGACCCAGTACTTC
v_gene: TRBV10-3; d_gene: TRBD2; j_gene: TRBJ2-7; abundance: .; CDR3aa: CAISEALAAQRGEQYF; CDR3nt: TGTGCCATCAGTGAGGCACTAGCGGCGCAAAGGGGCGAGCAGTACTTC
v_gene: TRBV7-2; d_gene: .; j_gene: TRBJ2-7; abundance: .; CDR3aa: CASSLEGTYEQYF; CDR3nt: TGTGCCAGCAGCTTAGAGGGCACCTACGAGCAGTACTTC
v_gene: TRBV7-9; d_gene: .; j_gene: TRBJ2-1; abundance: .; CDR3aa: CASSLVSNEQFF; CDR3nt: TGTGCCAGCAGCTTAGTCAGCAATGAGCAGTTCTTC
v_gene: TRBV7-9; d_gene: .; j_gene: TRBJ1-1; abundance: .; CDR3aa: CASSFQVNTEAFF; CDR3nt: TGTGCCAGCAGCTTCCAGGTTAACACTGAAGCTTTCTTT
v_gene: TRBV5-6; d_gene: .; j_gene: TRBJ2-7; abundance: once; CDR3aa: CASNPRVRPTYEQYF; CDR3nt: TGTGCCAGCAACCCCCGCGTGAGGCCTACCTACGAGCAGTACTTC
v_gene: TRBV12-5; d_gene: .; j_gene: TRBJ1-5; abundance: .; CDR3aa: CASGLETVVGRPQHF; CDR3nt: TGTGCTAGTGGTTTGGAGACGGTGGTGGGAAGGCCCCAGCATTTT
v_gene: TRBV7-2; d_gene: .; j_gene: TRBJ2-1; abundance: .; CDR3aa: CASSLESEVNEQFF; CDR3nt: TGTGCCAGCAGCTTAGAATCGGAGGTAAATGAGCAGTTCTTC
v_gene: TRBV7-9; d_gene: TRBD2; j_gene: TRBJ2-1; abundance: .; CDR3aa: CASSATSGRENEQFF; CDR3nt: TGTGCCAGCAGCGCGACTAGCGGGAGGGAGAATGAGCAGTTCTTC
v_gene: TRBV5-6; d_gene: .; j_gene: TRBJ1-2; abundance: .; CDR3aa: CASREGVYYGYTF; CDR3nt: TGTGCCAGCAGAGAGGGGGTGTACTATGGCTACACCTTC
v_gene: TRBV6-1; d_gene: .; j_gene: TRBJ2-7; abundance: .; CDR3aa: CASSEISEQYF; CDR3nt: TGTGCCAGCAGTGAAATCTCCGAGCAGTACTTC
v_gene: TRBV5-1; d_gene: TRBD2; j_gene: TRBJ2-5; abundance: .; CDR3aa: CASSFAGEVETQYF; CDR3nt: TGCGCCAGCAGCTTTGCGGGAGAGGTGGAGACCCAGTACTTC
v_gene: TRBV14; d_gene: .; j_gene: TRBJ2-1; abundance: .; CDR3aa: CASSQEEPSFYNEQFF; CDR3nt: TGTGCCAGCAGCCAAGAAGAGCCTAGCTTCTACAATGAGCAGTTCTTC
v_gene: TRBV7-9; d_gene: TRBD2; j_gene: TRBJ2-2; abundance: .; CDR3aa: CASSRNPYGLAGGELFF; CDR3nt: TGTGCCAGCAGCCGCAACCCATACGGACTAGCGGGAGGGGAGCTGTTTTTT
v_gene: TRBV7-2; d_gene: TRBD1; j_gene: TRBJ1-4; abundance: .; CDR3aa: CASSFFRGQSEKLFF; CDR3nt: TGTGCCAGCAGCTTCTTCAGGGGGCAGAGTGAAAAACTGTTTTTT
v_gene: TRBV4-1; d_gene: TRBD1; j_gene: TRBJ2-7; abundance: .; CDR3aa: CASSPTGTGGYEQYF; CDR3nt: TGCGCCAGCAGCCCAACCGGGACAGGGGGCTACGAGCAGTACTTC
v_gene: TRBV6-5; d_gene: TRBD2; j_gene: TRBJ2-5; abundance: .; CDR3aa: CASSYSIQAGVETQYF; CDR3nt: TGTGCCAGCAGTTACTCGATTCAAGCGGGAGTAGAGACCCAGTACTTC
v_gene: TRBV6-5; d_gene: TRBD1; j_gene: TRBJ1-1; abundance: few; CDR3aa: CASSYFTGGSTEAFF; CDR3nt: TGTGCCAGCAGTTACTTTACAGGGGGCTCGACTGAAGCTTTCTTT
v_gene: TRBV4-1; d_gene: .; j_gene: TRBJ2-1; abundance: .; CDR3aa: CASSQRDGINNEQFF; CDR3nt: TGCGCCAGCAGCCAAAGGGACGGAATTAACAATGAGCAGTTCTTC
v_gene: TRBV6-1; d_gene: .; j_gene: TRBJ2-5; abundance: .; CDR3aa: CASSSGRDQETQYF; CDR3nt: TGTGCCAGCAGCTCGGGCCGGGATCAAGAGACCCAGTACTTC
v_gene: TRBV30; d_gene: .; j_gene: TRBJ2-5; abundance: .; CDR3aa: CAWSGEETQYF; CDR3nt: TGTGCCTGGAGCGGGGAAGAGACCCAGTACTTC
v_gene: TRBV29-1; d_gene: TRBD2; j_gene: TRBJ2-3; abundance: .; CDR3aa: CSVDGISRLAGYPDTQYF; CDR3nt: TGCAGCGTTGATGGTATTTCGAGGCTAGCGGGATATCCAGATACGCAGTATTTT
v_gene: TRBV11-3; d_gene: .; j_gene: TRBJ1-1; abundance: .; CDR3aa: CASSNRTGDLDTEAFF; CDR3nt: TGTGCCAGCAGCAATAGGACCGGGGATTTGGACACTGAAGCTTTCTTT
v_gene: TRBV2; d_gene: .; j_gene: TRBJ1-5; abundance: .; CDR3aa: CASSERSVGNQPQHF; CDR3nt: TGTGCCAGCAGTGAAAGGTCGGTGGGCAATCAGCCCCAGCATTTT
v_gene: TRBV6-1; d_gene: .; j_gene: TRBJ2-4; abundance: .; CDR3aa: CASSEALAKNIQYF; CDR3nt: TGTGCCAGCAGTGAAGCGTTAGCCAAAAACATTCAGTACTTC
v_gene: TRBV5-6; d_gene: TRBD1; j_gene: TRBJ2-3; abundance: .; CDR3aa: CASSLLIARDRDTDTQYF; CDR3nt: TGTGCCAGCAGCTTGTTAATCGCCCGGGACAGGGACACAGATACGCAGTATTTT
v_gene: TRBV5-4; d_gene: .; j_gene: TRBJ2-3; abundance: .; CDR3aa: CASSPSTTASTDTQYF; CDR3nt: TGTGCCAGCAGCCCAAGCACGACAGCTAGCACAGATACGCAGTATTTT
v_gene: TRBV9; d_gene: TRBD1; j_gene: TRBJ2-4; abundance: .; CDR3aa: CASSPPGQGTKNIQYF; CDR3nt: TGTGCCAGCAGCCCACCGGGACAGGGGACCAAAAACATTCAGTACTTC
v_gene: TRBV28; d_gene: .; j_gene: TRBJ1-1; abundance: .; CDR3aa: CASSSAPGAAEAFF; CDR3nt: TGTGCCAGCAGTTCTGCCCCAGGGGCAGCTGAAGCTTTCTTT
v_gene: TRBV5-5; d_gene: .; j_gene: TRBJ2-2; abundance: .; CDR3aa: CASSFVSGAYTGELFF; CDR3nt: TGTGCCAGCAGCTTTGTGTCTGGCGCCTACACCGGGGAGCTGTTTTTT
v_gene: TRBV5-1; d_gene: .; j_gene: TRBJ2-5; abundance: .; CDR3aa: CASSLGRTQETQYF; CDR3nt: TGCGCCAGCAGCTTGGGCAGGACCCAAGAGACCCAGTACTTC
v_gene: TRBV7-9; d_gene: TRBD2; j_gene: TRBJ2-7; abundance: .; CDR3aa: CASSSFVLAGGYEQYF; CDR3nt: TGTGCCAGCAGCTCATTTGTACTAGCGGGAGGGTACGAGCAGTACTTC
v_gene: TRBV28; d_gene: .; j_gene: TRBJ2-7; abundance: once; CDR3aa: CASSRGGLPIYEQYF; CDR3nt: TGTGCCAGCAGCCGAGGAGGGTTGCCGATCTACGAGCAGTACTTC
v_gene: TRBV18; d_gene: .; j_gene: TRBJ2-5; abundance: .; CDR3aa: CASSPPTQETQYF; CDR3nt: TGTGCCAGCTCACCCCCGACACAAGAGACCCAGTACTTC
v_gene: TRBV7-2; d_gene: TRBD1; j_gene: TRBJ1-1; abundance: .; CDR3aa: CASGRQGSTEAFF; CDR3nt: TGTGCCAGCGGAAGACAGGGGTCCACTGAAGCTTTCTTT
v_gene: TRBV5-5; d_gene: .; j_gene: TRBJ1-5; abundance: .; CDR3aa: CASSLGGVRRYQPQHF; CDR3nt: TGTGCCAGCAGCTTGGGTGGGGTCCGTCGCTACCAGCCCCAGCATTTT
v_gene: TRBV5-1; d_gene: .; j_gene: TRBJ1-1; abundance: .; CDR3aa: CASSLVGGNTEAFF; CDR3nt: TGCGCCAGCAGCTTGGTTGGCGGGAACACTGAAGCTTTCTTT
v_gene: TRBV7-8; d_gene: TRBD2; j_gene: TRBJ2-2; abundance: .; CDR3aa: CATLRGAGELFF; CDR3nt: TGTGCCACCCTTCGGGGGGCCGGGGAGCTGTTTTTT
v_gene: TRBV30; d_gene: .; j_gene: TRBJ2-3; abundance: .; CDR3aa: CAWTPRGRPTDTQYF; CDR3nt: TGTGCCTGGACCCCCAGGGGTCGCCCCACAGATACGCAGTATTTT
v_gene: TRBV30; d_gene: .; j_gene: TRBJ2-7; abundance: .; CDR3aa: CAWTQGTNTYEQYF; CDR3nt: TGTGCCTGGACCCAGGGGACTAACACCTACGAGCAGTACTTC
v_gene: TRBV7-9; d_gene: .; j_gene: TRBJ2-5; abundance: .; CDR3aa: CASSLIDETQYF; CDR3nt: TGTGCCAGCAGCTTAATAGACGAGACCCAGTACTTC
v_gene: TRBV10-2; d_gene: .; j_gene: TRBJ2-7; abundance: .; CDR3aa: CASRGALEQYF; CDR3nt: TGCGCCAGCAGGGGTGCGCTCGAGCAGTACTTC